The TCR beta chain described here comes from a study of blood T cell repertoires in COVID-19. Study summary: Collection of acute and convalescent COVID-19 samples took place in the United States, Italy and Spain. T cells, B-cell-depleted T cells, or PBMCs provided the cDNA or gDNA that served as material.

Germline lookup yields CDR1 SGHRS and CDR2 YFSETQ. The CDR3 covers 16 residues. J was trimmed by 4 bases and V by 4 bases; bases with no gene match: 10. The data were produced by immunoSEQ multiplex PCR, yet TCRdb's version contains in-frame clones alone and is incomplete. This sample carries 23,000 or so clones, about four fifths of them seen once, and the ten largest clones take over 5%. The J gene is TRBJ2-5, the V gene TRBV5-1; 10 positions agree with TRBD1. Sequenced sample: peripheral blood. This TCR derives from a human donor in a cohort sampled during active COVID-19. The CDR3 DNA sequence: TGCGCCAGCAGCCCGGACAGGGGGATCACTGGAGAGACCCAGTACTTC. Translating gives CASSPDRGITGETQYF.